The clone carrying this T cell receptor beta chain occurred many times. The sample comes from a study of T-cell reconstitution after alpha-beta-depleted transplantation in children. V gave up 0 bases and J gave up 3 bases; unmatched junction bases: 8. Looked up from germline, CDR1 is DFQATT and CDR2 is SNEGSKA (reference sequence). CDR3 size: 15 residues. Unique molecular identifiers were used in preparing the TCRbeta library. TCRdb processed the PCR reads anew with MiXCR; each CDR3 protein has one entry. The sample shows hundreds of thousands of distinct CDR3 sequences, 10% to 15% of them seen only once.

Here the sequenced sample was PBMCs, taken before TCRalphabeta/CD19-depleted stem cell transplant. This sequence was found in a girl aged 2 to 10 with congenital amegakaryocytic thrombocytopenia, due to receive a stem cell transplant. The chain is built from TRBV20-1 and TRBJ2-7; 7 bases map to TRBD1. The CDR3 is CSARDPRTGLYEQYF. The CDR3 DNA follows: TGCAGTGCTAGAGACCCCAGGACAGGCCTCTACGAGCAGTACTTC.